This TCR beta chain was documented in a study of metastatic and nonmetastatic thyroid tumors (dated by TCRdb to 2020 to 2022). Background on the whole study: Repertoires from peripheral blood and from tumor or nodule tissue samples of malignant and benign thyroid patients were compared.

This clone was detected ten times or more. Its antigen has not been determined. Base qualities are not recorded, but no much larger clone differs from it by a single base. Receptor amplification or capture employed PCR. TCRdb lists the instrument as Illumina HiSeq 4000. High-throughput sequencing was used to profile the CDR3 region of the TCR beta-chain in every patient. The authors processed their data as follows. The researchers built a classifier to tell apart papillary thyroid cancer patients with distant metastasis, based on CDR3 differences among clinicopathological groups. The Shannon index was used to measure repertoire diversity, and the Morisita-Horn index was used to measure how similar tumor and blood repertoires were. TCRdb reworked the public reads: Q25 trimming with fastp, MiXCR clone assembly, productive beta chains retained. The V and J calls reflect TCRdb's pipeline rather than the authors' work. Recorded for this sample are about 27,000 clones; roughly 15% of them occurred a single time. Of the sample, approximately 15% falls within the top ten clones.

As encoded in the germline V gene (reference sequence), CDR1 is GTSNPN while CDR2 is SVGIG. V loses 0 bases, J loses 4 bases, and the germline ends lie 7 bases apart. The CDR3 covers 13 residues, taking in both the cysteine and the phenylalanine. The sequence is cut down to CDR3 DNA, 39 bases in frame from base 1. The paper as a whole reports these results and caveats: In both blood and tumor samples, malignant tumors were reported to have significantly higher TCR beta diversity than benign nodules.

No treatment had been received by any patient before thyroid surgery. Using T-cell receptor beta sequencing, the researchers looked back retrospectively at clinical samples from patients, gathered between about 2011 and 2018. The rearranged chain carries TRBV30 and TRBJ1-5, with no confident D gene call. This TCR was recovered from a male donor with papillary thyroid cancer or a benign thyroid nodule (not recorded which). Some clones in this sample may be carry-over from other donors' samples. Sequenced sample: blood. The CDR3: CAWSVVSNQPQHF. The DNA is TGTGCCTGGAGTGTCGTAAGTAATCAGCCCCAGCATTTT.